The 11 T cell receptor beta chains reported below all come from one sample, sequenced in a study of CD8 T cells in Susac syndrome (dated by TCRdb to the late 2010s). Libraries were made using the immunoSEQ multiplex PCR assay. RNA was extracted using the RNeasy kit, and about 0.45 to 1 ug of the RNA was reverse transcribed with random hexamers. TCRdb reprocessing: public reads trimmed at Q25 with fastp, clones called with MiXCR, in-frame beta chains kept. A single entry per CDR3 protein holds the most common genes and DNA from its merged rows. For this sample the table gives 200,000 to 250,000 distinct CDR3 sequences, of which approximately 95% were detected only once. The ten biggest clones cover around 0.099% of the sample. The material sequenced was CD4+ T cells from PBMCs. All receptors derive from a human donor with multiple sclerosis.

This clonotype occurred a few times. The chain carries TRBV29-1 and TRBJ2-7; D is unclear. Between the trimmed V and J ends, which lost 5 bases and 0 bases, there was a span of 8 bases. There are 12 residues in the CDR3. CDR1 is SQVTM, CDR2 ANQGSEA, per germline. Here the CDR3 DNA reads TGCAGCGTTAGACCAAGCTCCTACGAGCAGTACTTC. Amino acids: CSVRPSSYEQYF.

This rearrangement joins TRBV29-1 to TRBJ2-3; 7 nucleotides line up with TRBD2. The CDR3 has 13 residues. J lost 0 bases, V lost 6 bases, and 3 bases had no gene match. Germline CDR1 reads SQVTM; CDR2 reads ANQGSEA. The CDR3 here is CSVGGGSTDTQYF. CDR3 in DNA: TGCAGCGTAGGCGGGGGTAGCACAGATACGCAGTATTTT.

J is TRBJ2-5 and V is TRBV12-3 or TRBV12-4; 10 bases are shared with TRBD1. The V gene end was trimmed by 3 bases and the J gene end by 4 bases; junction bases not matched to a gene: 5. The length of the CDR3 is 15 residues. CDR3 protein: CASSLGQGWRETQYF. In DNA, the CDR3 is TGTGCCAGCAGTTTGGGACAGGGGTGGCGAGAGACCCAGTACTTC.

This chain links TRBV27 with TRBJ1-5; D gene ambiguous. From germline, CDR1 is MNHEY and CDR2 SMNVEV (reference sequence). This CDR3 has 15 residues. V lost 3 bases and J 4 bases, leaving 13 bases between the germline ends. CDR3: CASSLQRARNQPQHF. The DNA of the CDR3 is TGTGCCAGCAGTTTGCAACGGGCGAGGAATCAGCCCCAGCATTTT.

The gene calls are TRBV7-2 and TRBJ2-1, with 9 bases lining up with TRBD1. Germline CDR1 SGHTA, CDR2 FQGNSA. V dropped 0 bases and J dropped 13; count of bases not matched to a gene: 4. The CDR3 runs 13 residues. The CDR3, as DNA: TGTGCCAGCAGCTTAGCGGGGACAGGGCTTCAGTTCTTC. Amino acids: CASSLAGTGLQFF.

The V gene is TRBV9, the J gene TRBJ2-5; no firm D call. With 1 base removed from V and 4 bases from J, the gap between germline ends came to 11 bases. The germline V gene encodes CDR1 SGDLS and CDR2 YYNGEE. This CDR3 is built from 14 residues. The DNA of the CDR3 is TGTGCCAGCAGCGTATTTTCGTGGGGAGAGACCCAGTACTTC. Translating it yields CASSVFSWGETQYF.

The chain recombines TRBV2 with TRBJ2-1, with 12 bases that match TRBD2. The V gene end was trimmed by 7 bases and the J gene end by 7 bases; junction bases not matched to a gene: 11. The CDR3 spans 16 residues. The germline gives CDR1 SNHLY, CDR2 FYNNEI. CDR3 region: CASNPQGLAGGNEQFF. The CDR3 nucleotides are TGTGCCAGCAACCCTCAGGGGCTAGCGGGGGGGAATGAGCAGTTCTTC.

V is TRBV20-1 and J is TRBJ2-4; 12 positions agree with TRBD2. CDR3 length: 14 amino acids. Losses at the gene ends were 6 bases for V and 9 bases for J; bases not matched to a gene: 9. Germline V lookup: CDR1 DFQATT, CDR2 SNEGSKA (reference sequence). The CDR3 reads CSAHTLAGGGIQYF. DNA of the CDR3: TGCAGTGCCCACACCCTAGCGGGGGGGGGCATTCAGTACTTC.

The V call is TRBV18, the J call TRBJ1-2; D remains unclear. V dropped 4 bases and J dropped 5 bases, with 17 bases sitting between them. Germline assignment: CDR1 KGHSH and CDR2 LQKENI. This CDR3 region has 15 residues. CDR3 in amino acids: CASSLGSSGDYGYTF. In DNA form, the CDR3 reads TGTGCCAGCTCACTCGGATCATCAGGAGATTATGGCTACACCTTC.

This clonotype was recorded only once. This chain joins TRBV28 and TRBJ2-7; D is uncertain. Germline assignment: CDR1 MDHEN and CDR2 SYDVKM. V shed 6 bases and J shed 3 bases, with 9 bases lying between them. The CDR3 has 12 residues. CDR3 sequence reads: CASSLRLYEQYF. In nucleotides, the CDR3 is TGTGCCAGCAGCCTACGACTCTACGAGCAGTACTTC.

V and J are TRBV3-1 and TRBJ2-7; 10 nucleotides agree with TRBD2. CDR1 LGHDT and CDR2 YNNKEL come from the germline V gene (reference sequence). The CDR3 has 14 residues. V gave up 6 bases and J gave up 5 bases; unmatched junction bases: 7. The DNA for the CDR3 is TGTGCCAGCAGTCAGAGCGGGAGGGTTGACGAGCAGTACTTC. It is translated as CASSQSGRVDEQYF.